This entry describes one TCR beta chain. In this sample, this clonotype turned up a few times. What this receptor recognizes is not known. Within one base of it there is no much larger clone, and no base qualities were kept. Sequencing instrument: Illumina HiSeq 2500. Quantitative 5'-RACE with molecular barcodes was used to prepare TCR beta libraries. Per the source publication's procedure: Disease-linked TCR variants were identified with a new computational method built on a probabilistic model of VDJ rearrangement. TCRdb ran its own pipeline on the public reads, namely fastp trimming at Q25 and MiXCR clone calling, and kept in-frame beta chains. One record per CDR3 amino acid sequence lists the most common genes and DNA. V and J calls and clone size were set by TCRdb, not the authors. This sample gives about 280,000 distinct CDR3 sequences in total; about 19% of them show up just once. The top ten hold about 8.2% of the sample.

This sample is part of a study of CD8 T cells in ankylosing spondylitis (dated by TCRdb to 2016 to 2017). For context, the study as a whole: The study profiled T cell receptor beta repertoires in healthy donors and ankylosing spondylitis patients to find disease-linked TCR variants. The full study cohort was made up of 25 ankylosing spondylitis patients and roughly 100 healthy donors. Peripheral blood samples were taken, and synovial fluid was additionally collected from ankylosing spondylitis patients.

CDR1 and CDR2 are drawn from the germline V gene: SGHVS, FQNEAQ. V loses 5 bases of germline sequence and J loses 2 bases, and the interval between the two ends is 9 bases. The CDR3 sequence holds 13 residues, the cysteine and phenylalanine included. The entry retains the CDR3 DNA only, 39 bases that are in frame from base 1. Findings and caveats that apply to the study as a whole: The disease-linked clones had a CD8+ phenotype and were found at relatively low frequencies in peripheral blood. A TCR beta motif made up of several highly homologous amino acid variants appeared to be characteristic of blood from ankylosing spondylitis patients. Some motif variants had previously been reported in the synovial fluid and blood of reactive arthritis patients, which suggests shared mechanisms of disease initiation. According to the report, matched synovial fluid samples from ankylosing spondylitis patients were significantly enriched for the disease-linked clones.

Sample: blood, either unsorted or a sorted T cell fraction (not recorded which). The rearrangement joined TRBV7-8 to TRBJ1-1, with no reliable assignment of the D segment. The clonotype originates from a male donor with ankylosing spondylitis or in good health (not recorded which). The bases are TGTGCCAGCAGCCTGCTCAGTAACACTGAAGCTTTCTTT. Translated, it reads CASSLLSNTEAFF. With the portions outside the CDR3 filled from the reference TRBV7-8 and TRBJ1-1 genes, the complete variable region becomes GAGVSQSPRYKVAKRGQDVALRCDPISGHVSLFWYQQALGQGPEFLTYFQNEAQLDKSGLPSDRFFAERPEGSVSTLKIQRTQQEDSAVYLCASSLLSNTEAFFGQGTRLTVV.